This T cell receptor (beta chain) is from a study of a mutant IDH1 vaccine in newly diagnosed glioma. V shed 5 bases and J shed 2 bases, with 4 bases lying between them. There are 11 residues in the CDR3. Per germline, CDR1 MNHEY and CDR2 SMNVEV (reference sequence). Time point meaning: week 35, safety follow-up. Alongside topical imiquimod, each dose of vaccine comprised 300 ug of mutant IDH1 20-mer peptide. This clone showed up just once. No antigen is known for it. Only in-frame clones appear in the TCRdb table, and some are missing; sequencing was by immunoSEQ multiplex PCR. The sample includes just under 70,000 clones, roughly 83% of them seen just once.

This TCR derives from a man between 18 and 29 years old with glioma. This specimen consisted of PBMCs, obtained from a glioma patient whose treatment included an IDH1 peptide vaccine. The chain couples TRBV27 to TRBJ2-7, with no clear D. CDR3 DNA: TGTGCCAGCAGTCTCACCTACGAGCAGTACTTC. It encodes CASSLTYEQYF.